Listed below are T cell receptor beta chains from one sample, sequenced in a study of blood T cell repertoires in COVID-19. The table came from immunoSEQ multiplex PCR; TCRdb's copy has only in-frame clones and leaves some out. The top ten hold less than 3% of the sample, which has a few hundred thousand clones, over 75% seen once. Sample: peripheral blood. The receptors here all came from a woman aged 50 to 60 with acute or convalescent COVID-19. CDR3s include the opening cysteine and the closing phenylalanine or tryptophan. The D gene is left open where the match is weak. Rows may omit the clone size; those that give it use once, few, many or a size class.

clone size	V gene	D gene	J gene	CDR3 DNA	CDR3 protein
NA	TRBV4-1	NA	TRBJ2-7	TGCGCCAGCAGCCGGACAGACACTAACGAGCAGTACTTC	CASSRTDTNEQYF
NA	TRBV24-1	TRBD2	TRBJ2-5	TGTGCCACCACTGGGGGGGGGAGGTTAGAAGAGACCCAGTACTTC	CATTGGGRLEETQYF
NA	TRBV11-1	NA	TRBJ1-2	TGTGCCAGCAGCTTCCTACAGGGTGGGGATGGCTACACCTTC	CASSFLQGGDGYTF
few	TRBV11-2	NA	TRBJ1-1	TGTGCCAGCAGCTTAGCTGCATTGGGGCAGCCTTTTACTGCAGCTTTCTTT	CASSLAALGQPFTAAFF
NA	TRBV7-2	NA	TRBJ2-7	TGTGCCAGCAGCTTCACCTCCAGGTTCTCCTACGAGCAGTACTTC	CASSFTSRFSYEQYF
NA	TRBV5-1	NA	TRBJ1-4	TGCGCCAGCAGCTCAGTAATCGATGAAAAACTGTTTTTT	CASSSVIDEKLFF
NA	TRBV28	NA	TRBJ1-2	TGTGCCAGCAGTAAAGTCAGTCGGGGAAACTATGGCTACACCTTC	CASSKVSRGNYGYTF
NA	TRBV18	TRBD2	TRBJ2-1	TGTGCCAGCTCAGCTCTAGCGGGAGGGCTCTACAATGAGCAGTTCTTC	CASSALAGGLYNEQFF
NA	TRBV18	NA	TRBJ2-5	TGTGCCAGCTCACTGGGACTGGAGCAAGAGACCCAGTACTTC	CASSLGLEQETQYF
NA	TRBV9	NA	TRBJ2-1	TGTGCCAGCAGCGTATCAGGGAATGAGCAGTTCTTC	CASSVSGNEQFF
NA	TRBV29-1	NA	TRBJ1-3	TGCAGCGGGAACAAACTCAGGATTGGAAACACCATATATTTT	CSGNKLRIGNTIYF
NA	TRBV3-1/TRBV3-2	NA	TRBJ1-6	TGTGCCAGCAGCCAAGATCCAGGTAATTCACCCCTCCACTTT	CASSQDPGNSPLHF
NA	TRBV7-2	NA	TRBJ2-1	TGTGCCAGCAGCTCCGGGACTTCCTCCTACAATGAGCAGTTCTTC	CASSSGTSSYNEQFF
NA	TRBV5-5	TRBD2	TRBJ2-5	TGTGCCAGCGACCTCGTAGCGGGAGCAGAGACCCAGTACTTC	CASDLVAGAETQYF
few	TRBV7-2	NA	TRBJ2-2	TGTGCCAGCAGCTTCGGCGGCGGGGAGCTGTTTTTT	CASSFGGGELFF
NA	TRBV4-1	TRBD1	TRBJ1-3	TGCGCCAGCAGCTTCCCGGGACAGGGCGCCCGCTCTGGAAACACCATATATTTT	CASSFPGQGARSGNTIYF
few	TRBV6-5	NA	TRBJ2-5	TGTGCCAGCAACGGTCGGCAGGGGATAGGAGAGACCCAGTACTTC	CASNGRQGIGETQYF
NA	TRBV7-2	NA	TRBJ2-5	TGTGCCAGCAGTCCCCTGGCAGAGACCCAGTACTTC	CASSPLAETQYF
NA	TRBV5-1	TRBD1	TRBJ1-5	TGCGCCAGCAGCAAGGGACAGGGCCCGAATCAGCCCCAGCATTTT	CASSKGQGPNQPQHF
NA	TRBV2	NA	TRBJ1-1	TGTGCCAGCATCTCCGGCAGGGCGAGTGAAGCTTTCTTT	CASISGRASEAFF
NA	TRBV30	NA	TRBJ1-5	TGTGCCTGGAGTGTAAATGGGCCCTTAGAACATAGCAATCAGCCCCAGCATTTT	CAWSVNGPLEHSNQPQHF
once	TRBV12-3/TRBV12-4	NA	TRBJ1-2	TGTGCCAGCAGCCTGACAGCGAACTATGGCTACACCTTC	CASSLTANYGYTF
once	TRBV6-5	TRBD2	TRBJ2-1	TGTGCCAGTACCCCCGGGACTAGCTTTGACAATGAGCAGTTCTTC	CASTPGTSFDNEQFF
NA	TRBV28	TRBD1	TRBJ1-4	TGTGCCAGCGGGGACCGGGACAGGGGAGGAGATGAAAAACTGTTTTTT	CASGDRDRGGDEKLFF
NA	TRBV7-3	NA	TRBJ2-3	TGTGCCAGCAGTTTCACGGGACTCAGCACAGATACGCAGTATTTT	CASSFTGLSTDTQYF
NA	TRBV5-8	NA	TRBJ2-7	TGTGCCAGCAGCCGCAGGGGCGGACCTGACTACGAGCAGTACTTC	CASSRRGGPDYEQYF
NA	TRBV3-1/TRBV3-2	TRBD1	TRBJ1-2	TGTGCCAGCAGCCGCCGGGACAGGGTGGATGGCTACACCTTC	CASSRRDRVDGYTF
NA	TRBV6-2/TRBV6-3	TRBD1	TRBJ1-1	TGTGCCAGCAGCCTATCGCAGGGGGAGCAACCTTTCTTT	CASSLSQGEQPFF
NA	TRBV3-1/TRBV3-2	NA	TRBJ1-2	TGTGCCAGCAGCCAACCGGTCAGGGGTGGCTACACCTTC	CASSQPVRGGYTF
NA	TRBV2	NA	TRBJ2-4	TGTGCCAGCAGCGGAAACATTCAGTACTTC	CASSGNIQYF
NA	TRBV2	NA	TRBJ2-7	TGTGCCAGCAGTAACAGGATCATGGGCGAGCAGTACTTC	CASSNRIMGEQYF
NA	TRBV5-1	NA	TRBJ2-7	TGCGCCAGCACGTCTGGAGGGTTCTCCTACGAGCAGTACTTC	CASTSGGFSYEQYF
NA	TRBV7-9	TRBD1	TRBJ1-2	TGTGCCAGCAGCTTAGCGACAGGGGGCTATGGCTACACCTTC	CASSLATGGYGYTF
NA	TRBV6-2/TRBV6-3	TRBD2	TRBJ2-3	TGTGCCAGCAGTTACTCGACTAGCGGGACAGATACGCAGTATTTT	CASSYSTSGTDTQYF
NA	TRBV28	TRBD1	TRBJ1-6	TGTGCCAGCAGTTCGGACAGGGGATCACCCCTCCACTTT	CASSSDRGSPLHF
few	TRBV28	NA	TRBJ1-2	TGTGCCAGCAGTATCGGGGGGGGCTATGGCTACACCTTC	CASSIGGGYGYTF
NA	TRBV3-1/TRBV3-2	NA	TRBJ1-6	TGTGCCAGCAGCCCACAGGTGGCCTCACCCCTCCACTTT	CASSPQVASPLHF
NA	TRBV5-4	NA	TRBJ2-7	TGTGCCAGCAGCTGGGGGCCCTCCTACGAGCAGTACTTC	CASSWGPSYEQYF
NA	TRBV19	NA	TRBJ2-3	TGTGCCAGTAGTGAGGGCCCCAACCCAGATACGCAGTATTTT	CASSEGPNPDTQYF
NA	TRBV29-1	TRBD2	TRBJ2-5	TGCAGTATCGGACTAGCGGGAGGGCCGGGGGAGACCCAGTACTTC	CSIGLAGGPGETQYF
NA	TRBV4-1	TRBD1	TRBJ1-1	TGCGCCAGCAGCCTTCCGGGACAGAAGAACACTGAAGCTTTCTTT	CASSLPGQKNTEAFF